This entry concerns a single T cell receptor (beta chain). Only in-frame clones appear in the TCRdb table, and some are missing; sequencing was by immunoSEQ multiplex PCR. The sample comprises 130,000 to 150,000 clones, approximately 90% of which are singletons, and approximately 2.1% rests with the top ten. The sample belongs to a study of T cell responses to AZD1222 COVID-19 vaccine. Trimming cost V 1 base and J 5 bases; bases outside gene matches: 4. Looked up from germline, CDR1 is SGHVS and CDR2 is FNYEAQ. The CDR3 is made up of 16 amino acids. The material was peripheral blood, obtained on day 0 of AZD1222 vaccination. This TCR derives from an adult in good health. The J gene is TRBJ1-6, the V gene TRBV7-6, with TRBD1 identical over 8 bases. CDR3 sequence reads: CASSLVAGQDNSPLHF. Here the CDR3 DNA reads TGTGCCAGCAGCTTAGTGGCGGGACAGGATAATTCACCCCTCCACTTT. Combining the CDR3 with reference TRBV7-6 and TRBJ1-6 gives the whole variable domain GAGVSQSPRYKVTKRGQDVALRCDPISGHVSLYWYRQALGQGPEFLTYFNYEAQQDKSGLPNDRFSAERPEGSISTLTIQRTEQRDSAMYRCASSLVAGQDNSPLHFGNGTRLTVT.